This entry lists 8 T cell receptor beta chains sequenced from one sample in a study of shared clonotypes between healthy human individuals. Assay: immunoSEQ multiplex PCR; the TCRdb copy retains only in-frame clones and omits some. The sample holds more than 850,000 clones, 75% to 85% seen once. What was sequenced was memory CD4+ T cells from PBMCs. The subset was: CD45RA-negative fraction. All receptors come from a man between 18 and 35 years old in good health. Some clones in this sample may be carry-over from other donors' samples.

The J gene is TRBJ2-7, the V gene TRBV6-6, with D possibly TRBD1 on 5 matching bases. Germline V lookup: CDR1 MNHNY, CDR2 SVGAGI (reference sequence). Trimming removed 4 bases from V and 4 bases from J, with 11 bases in between. The CDR3 is made up of 13 amino acids. The CDR3 bases are TGTGCCAGCAGTTTCTCGGACACTTACGAGCAGTACTTC. Its protein is CASSFSDTYEQYF.

V gene TRBV9 combines with J gene TRBJ2-7; D is perhaps TRBD2 (6 bases). CDR3 length equals 15 residues. The germline V gene has CDR1 SGDLS and CDR2 YYNGEE. V was trimmed by 3 bases and J by 1 base, leaving 14 bases between them. For the CDR3, the DNA is TGTGCCAGCAGCGATGGAGGGGTGACGTCCTACGAGCAGTACTTC. It yields the protein CASSDGGVTSYEQYF.

The chain uses TRBV7-2 and TRBJ2-7, with 7 bases fitting TRBD2. CDR1 is SGHTA, CDR2 FQGNSA, per germline. Unmatched junction bases numbered 7, after V lost 5 bases and J lost 0 bases. CDR3 length: 15 amino acids. For the CDR3, the DNA is TGTGCCAGCAGCCAAGACGGGGGGTTCTCCTACGAGCAGTACTTC. Protein product: CASSQDGGFSYEQYF.

The chain is built from TRBV25-1 and TRBJ2-7; D is possibly TRBD1 (6 bases). Germline CDR1 MGHDK, CDR2 SYGVNS. V lost 6 bases and J 3 bases, leaving 15 bases between the germline ends. This CDR3 has 14 amino acids. The CDR3 DNA reads TGTGCCAGCAGACCACCGGGACAAAACTACGAGCAGTACTTC. It yields the protein CASRPPGQNYEQYF.

The chain couples TRBV6-1 to TRBJ2-2; the D is unclear. The CDR3 runs 14 residues. CDR1 and CDR2 from the germline V gene are MNHNS and SASEGT. Trimming cost V 5 bases and J 2 bases, with 9 bases left between them. CDR3 amino acids: CASSPRHNTGELFF. In DNA form, the CDR3 reads TGTGCCAGCAGTCCGCGGCATAACACCGGGGAGCTGTTTTTT.

The count of this clone is one. The genes are TRBV29-1 and TRBJ1-2; no clear D. This CDR3 is built from 11 residues. Germline V gene sequence: CDR1 SQVTM, CDR2 ANQGSEA. The CDR3 nucleotides are TGCGGCGGGTCGGGTAACTATGGCTACACCTTC. It is translated as CGGSGNYGYTF.

The rearrangement uses TRBV7-2 and TRBJ1-4; 7 nucleotides align to TRBD1. J lost 3 bases, V lost 1 base, and 8 bases had no gene match. The CDR3 loop spans 17 amino acids. Germline V CDR1 and CDR2: SGHTA, FQGNSA. DNA of the CDR3: TGTGCCAGCAGCTTAGTCCCAGGGGGAGGAGCTAATGAAAAACTGTTTTTT. It specifies CASSLVPGGGANEKLFF.

A remark on this clone: This sequence may be a read error, since a much larger clone differs from it by one base. The sample contains more than one DNA sequence encoding this CDR3. This rearrangement joins TRBV6-1 to TRBJ1-1; D unclear. The germline gives CDR1 MNHNS, CDR2 SASEGT. This CDR3 is 12 amino acids long. Trimming cost V 3 bases and J 5 bases, with 7 bases left between them. The CDR3 DNA reads TGTGCCAGCAGTGAGGTACTTACTGAAGCTTTCTTT. Translating it yields CASSEVLTEAFF.